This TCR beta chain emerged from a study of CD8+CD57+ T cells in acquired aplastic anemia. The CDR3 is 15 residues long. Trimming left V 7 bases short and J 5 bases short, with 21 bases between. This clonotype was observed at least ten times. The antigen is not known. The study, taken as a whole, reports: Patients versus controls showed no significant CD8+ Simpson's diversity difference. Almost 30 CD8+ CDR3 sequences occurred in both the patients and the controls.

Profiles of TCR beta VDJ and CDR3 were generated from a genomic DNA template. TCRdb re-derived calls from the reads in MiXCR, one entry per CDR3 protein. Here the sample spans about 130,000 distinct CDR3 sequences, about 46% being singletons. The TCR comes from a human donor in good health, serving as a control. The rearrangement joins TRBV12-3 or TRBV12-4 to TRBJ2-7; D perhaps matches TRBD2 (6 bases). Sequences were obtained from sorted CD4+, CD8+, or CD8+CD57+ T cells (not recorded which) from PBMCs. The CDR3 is CASTAGSTYLNEQYF. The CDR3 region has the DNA TGTGCCAGCACCGCGGGGTCTACCTACCTGAACGAGCAGTACTTC.